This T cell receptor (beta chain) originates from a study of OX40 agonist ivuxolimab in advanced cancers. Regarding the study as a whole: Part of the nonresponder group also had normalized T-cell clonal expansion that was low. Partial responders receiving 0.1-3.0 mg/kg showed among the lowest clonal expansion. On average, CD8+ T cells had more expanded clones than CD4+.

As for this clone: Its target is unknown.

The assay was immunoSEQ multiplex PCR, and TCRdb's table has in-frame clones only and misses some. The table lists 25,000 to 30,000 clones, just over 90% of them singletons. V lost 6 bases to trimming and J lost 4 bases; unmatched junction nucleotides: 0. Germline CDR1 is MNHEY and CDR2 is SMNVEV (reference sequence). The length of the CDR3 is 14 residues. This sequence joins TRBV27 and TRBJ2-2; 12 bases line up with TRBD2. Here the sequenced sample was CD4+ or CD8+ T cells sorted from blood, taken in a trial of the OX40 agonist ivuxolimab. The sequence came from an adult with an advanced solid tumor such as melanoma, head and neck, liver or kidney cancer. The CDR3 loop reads CASRLAGGTGELFF. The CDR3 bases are TGTGCCAGCAGACTAGCGGGAGGCACCGGGGAGCTGTTTTTT.